The 21 T cell receptor beta chains listed next were all sequenced from one sample in a study of T cell repertoires in cytomegalovirus infection (dated by TCRdb to the late 2010s). Sequencing took place on an Illumina HiSeq 1500. Clones were called with MiXCR by TCRdb after fastp trimmed the public reads at Q25, and only in-frame beta chains were retained. Each CDR3 protein gets just one entry, which takes the most common genes and DNA from the rows behind it. The sample table contains 630,000 or so distinct CDR3 sequences; only one count was recorded for roughly 24% of them. The ten biggest clones cover 6.5% to 10% of the sample. The sequencing input was CD8+ T cells from PBMCs. Receptors originate from a human donor in good health (CMV status not recorded). Some clones in this sample may be carry-over from other donors' samples.

The genes are TRBV29-1 and TRBJ2-1; 9 nucleotides agree with TRBD1. CDR1 is SQVTM and CDR2 is ANQGSEA in the germline V gene. The CDR3 has 15 residues. The CDR3 sequence is CSGRLKDRGIVEQFF. In DNA form, the CDR3 reads TGCAGTGGCCGCTTGAAGGACAGGGGTATCGTTGAGCAGTTCTTC.

This clonotype has only a few counts. This chain uses TRBV5-6 with TRBJ1-6; TRBD1 aligns across 7 bases. V gave up 2 bases and J gave up 8 bases; unmatched junction bases: 16. Per germline, CDR1 SGHDT and CDR2 YYEEEE. The CDR3 has 18 amino acids. The CDR3 here is CASSFGARTRGLDSPLHF. For the CDR3, the DNA is TGTGCCAGCAGCTTCGGGGCTCGGACGAGGGGGCTAGATTCACCCCTCCACTTT.

This clonotype has ten or more counts. V usage is TRBV7-6 and J usage is TRBJ2-2; 10 bases fit TRBD1. The CDR3 covers 16 residues. V was pared by 5 bases and J by 5 bases, with 8 bases of the junction left unmatched. Germline CDR1 and CDR2: SGHVS and FNYEAQ. CDR3 nucleotide sequence: TGTGCCAGCAGCCGTCCTAGACAGGGGGCGACCGGGGAGCTGTTTTTT. Amino acid sequence: CASSRPRQGATGELFF.

This clonotype was detected a few times. The J gene is TRBJ2-5, the V gene TRBV6-2 or TRBV6-3; D is perhaps TRBD1 (5 bases). Germline V gene sequence: CDR1 MNHEY, CDR2 SVGEGT. Trimming pared 4 bases from V and 5 bases from J, leaving 14 bases between. The CDR3 has 14 residues. CDR3: CASSFGRALETQYF. CDR3 nucleotide sequence: TGTGCCAGCAGTTTTGGCAGGGCTTTGGAGACCCAGTACTTC.

With regard to this clonotype: One end of the junction does not line up with germline, which may come from a read error. This chain connects TRBV10-2 to TRBJ1-1, with TRBD1 matching over 9 bases. The V gene's germline CDR1 is WSHSY and CDR2 SAAADI. The CDR3 length is 12 residues. The CDR3 loop reads CASSEEGQGQYF. The DNA for the CDR3 is TGCGCCAGCAGTGAGGAGGGACAGGGCCAATACTTT.

J is TRBJ2-2 and V is TRBV12-3 or TRBV12-4, with 12 bases fitting TRBD2. The CDR3 length is 15 residues. Trimming took 5 bases from V and 6 from J; bases not matched to a gene: 4. The CDR3 loop is CASSPSGGASGELFF. In DNA form, the CDR3 reads TGTGCCAGCAGTCCTAGCGGGGGGGCTTCCGGGGAGCTGTTTTTT.

This chain uses TRBV5-6 with TRBJ1-5; 10 bases fit TRBD1. This CDR3 spans 15 amino acids. The V and J ends lost 2 bases and 6 bases, in that order; junction bases with no gene match: 5. The germline gives CDR1 SGHDT, CDR2 YYEEEE. CDR3 loop: CASSFGTGVVQPQHF. DNA of the CDR3: TGTGCCAGCAGCTTCGGGACAGGGGTTGTTCAGCCCCAGCATTTT.

The sample holds many counts of this clonotype. This chain uses TRBV6-1 with TRBJ2-6; tentatively, D is TRBD1 (5 bases). Germline assignment: CDR1 MNHNS and CDR2 SASEGT. This CDR3 has 13 amino acids. Trimming shortened V by 8 bases and J by 2 bases, and 7 bases separated the two germline ends. The CDR3: CASWGTGANVLTF. The CDR3, as DNA: TGTGCCAGCTGGGGCACTGGGGCCAACGTCCTGACTTTC.

This clonotype was counted only a few times. The J gene is TRBJ2-3, the V gene TRBV7-2; D is unresolved. The V and J ends lost 1 base and 3 bases respectively, with 5 bases between them. The germline gives CDR1 SGHTA, CDR2 FQGNSA. The CDR3 has 13 residues. The CDR3 reads CASSLDATDTQYF. The CDR3 nucleotides are TGTGCCAGCAGCTTAGACGCTACAGATACGCAGTATTTT.

With respect to this clonotype: One base away lies a much larger clone, so this may be a sequencing read error. The chain is built from TRBV6-8 and TRBJ1-5; D not resolved. Germline V gives CDR1 MNHGY, CDR2 SAAAGT. This CDR3 is built from 12 residues. CDR3 bases: TGTGCCAGCAGTTACTTCAATCAGTCCCAGCATTTT. This translates into CASSYFNQSQHF.

This clonotype was counted a few times. The chain couples TRBV14 to TRBJ1-2; D perhaps matches TRBD1 (6 bases). Germline assignment: CDR1 SGHDN and CDR2 FVKESK. V was cut by 0 bases and J by 4 bases, with 9 bases left in between. The CDR3 covers 14 residues. The CDR3 DNA follows: TGTGCCAGCAGCCAAGAGGTGGACAGCTATGGCTACACCTTC. This gives the protein CASSQEVDSYGYTF.

This clonotype was counted a few times. The J gene is TRBJ2-1, the V gene TRBV6-1, with D uncertain. The CDR3 totals 12 residues. V lost 0 bases, J lost 14 bases, and 11 bases lay in between. CDR1 is MNHNS, CDR2 SASEGT, per germline. The CDR3 sequence: CASSEARKEKFF. CDR3 DNA sequence: TGTGCCAGCAGTGAAGCCAGGAAAGAAAAGTTCTTC.

This clonotype appeared many times. The rearrangement links TRBV7-2 to TRBJ2-3; unclear D gene. V lost 1 base to trimming and J lost 0 bases, with 8 bases between them. Germline CDR1 is SGHTA and CDR2 is FQGNSA. There are 15 residues in the CDR3. The CDR3 reads CASSLGPTSTDTQYF. The CDR3 bases are TGTGCCAGCAGCTTAGGCCCGACTAGCACAGATACGCAGTATTTT.

The chain employs TRBV2 and TRBJ2-1; D remains unclear. Germline V lookup: CDR1 SNHLY, CDR2 FYNNEI. The CDR3 spans 11 residues. V gave up 6 bases and J gave up 10 bases, with 10 bases separating them. The CDR3 protein is CASRGPREQFF. The CDR3 bases are TGTGCCAGCAGAGGGCCGAGGGAGCAGTTCTTC. The variable domain in full, completed from reference TRBV2 and TRBJ2-1, reads EPEVTQTPSHQVTQMGQEVILRCVPISNHLYFYWYRQILGQKVEFLVSFYNNEISEKSEIFDDQFSVERPDGSNFTLKIRSTKLEDSAMYFCASRGPREQFFGPGTRLTVL.

The chain is built from TRBV5-5 and TRBJ1-2; TRBD1 might be the D (5 bases). The CDR3 consists of 15 residues. Trimming pared 2 bases from V and 3 bases from J, leaving 14 bases between. Per germline, CDR1 SGHKS and CDR2 YYEKEE (reference sequence). The CDR3 is CASSFRQGLDYGYTF. The DNA for the CDR3 is TGTGCCAGCAGCTTCCGTCAGGGACTTGACTATGGCTACACCTTC. The variable domain in full, with the rest retrieved from reference TRBV5-5 and TRBJ1-2, is DAGVTQSPTHLIKTRGQQVTLRCSPISGHKSVSWYQQVLGQGPQFIFQYYEKEERGRGNFPDRFSARQFPNYSSELNVNALLLGDSALYLCASSFRQGLDYGYTFGSGTRLTVV.

A note on this clonotype: A much larger clone differs by one base, so this may be a read error. V and J are TRBV7-9 and TRBJ2-1, with 11 bases matching TRBD2. The CDR3 has 15 amino acids. CDR1 and CDR2 from the germline V gene are SEHNR and FQNEAQ (reference sequence). The V and J ends lost 5 bases and 2 bases, in that order; junction bases with no gene match: 2. CDR3 DNA: TGTGCCAGCAGCATTAGCGGGGGGGCCTACAATGAGCAGTTCTTC. Amino acid sequence: CASSISGGAYNEQFF.

The chain joins TRBV7-6 to TRBJ2-3; D perhaps matches TRBD1 (5 bases). Germline-derived CDR1 and CDR2 are SGHVS and FNYEAQ. This CDR3 comprises 15 residues. V lost 5 bases to trimming and J lost 0 bases, with 12 bases between them. CDR3: CASSPTPGSTDTQYF. The CDR3 DNA reads as TGTGCCAGCAGCCCGACACCAGGGAGCACAGATACGCAGTATTTT.

About this clonotype itself: Possible read error: a much larger clone is one base away. This rearrangement joins TRBV7-6 to TRBJ1-5; TRBD1 matches 10 bases. The CDR3 length is 14 residues. The germline V gene encodes CDR1 SGHVS and CDR2 FNYEAQ. The CDR3 reads CASSYGQGVQSQHF. The CDR3, as DNA: TGTGCCAGCAGCTATGGACAGGGGGTTCAGTCCCAGCATTTT.

The chain employs TRBV2 and TRBJ2-7; TRBD1 might be the D (8 bases). CDR3 length: 14 residues. V gave up 7 bases and J gave up 4 bases, with 17 bases separating them. Germline assignment: CDR1 SNHLY and CDR2 FYNNEI. The CDR3 spells CASTGRTGTYEQYF. The CDR3 DNA is TGTGCCAGCACCGGGAGGACAGGGACGTACGAGCAGTACTTC.

This clonotype was recorded a few times. A read error may produce the germline difference seen at one junction end. In DNA, the CDR3 is TGTGCCAGCAGTGAAGGGAGCGGGGCGTACAATGAGCAGTTCTTC. Protein product: CASSEGSGAYNEQFF. V gene TRBV10-1 combines with J gene TRBJ2-1; 7 bases match TRBD2. The CDR3 runs 15 residues. CDR1 WNHNN and CDR2 SYGVQD come from the germline V gene (reference sequence).

This clonotype was observed a few times. This rearrangement joins TRBV27 to TRBJ2-3, with 10 bases identical to TRBD2. Germline V gene lookup returns CDR1 MNHEY and CDR2 SMNVEV (reference sequence). This CDR3 region has 14 residues. Trimming took 5 bases from V and 4 from J; bases not matched to a gene: 3. As DNA, the CDR3 is TGTGCCAGCAGTCCTAGCGGGAGTGCAGATACGCAGTATTTT. Translating gives CASSPSGSADTQYF.